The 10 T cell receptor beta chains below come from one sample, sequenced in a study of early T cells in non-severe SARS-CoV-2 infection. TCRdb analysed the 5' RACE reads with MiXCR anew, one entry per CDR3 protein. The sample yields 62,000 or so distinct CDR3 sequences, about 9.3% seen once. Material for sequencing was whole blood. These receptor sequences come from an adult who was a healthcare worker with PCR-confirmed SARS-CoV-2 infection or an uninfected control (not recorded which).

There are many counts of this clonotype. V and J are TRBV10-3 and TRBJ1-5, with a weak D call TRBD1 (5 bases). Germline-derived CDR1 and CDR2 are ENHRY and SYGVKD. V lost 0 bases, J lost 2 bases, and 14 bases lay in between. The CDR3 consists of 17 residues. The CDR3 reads CAISESEGRAGNQPQHF. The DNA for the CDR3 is TGTGCCATCAGTGAGTCGGAGGGCAGGGCTGGCAATCAGCCCCAGCATTTT.

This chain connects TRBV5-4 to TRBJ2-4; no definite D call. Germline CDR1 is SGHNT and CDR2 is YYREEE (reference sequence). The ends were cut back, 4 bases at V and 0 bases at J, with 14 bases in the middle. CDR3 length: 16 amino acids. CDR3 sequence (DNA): TGTGCCAGCAGCACACGCGCCTCCATAGCCAAAAACATTCAGTACTTC. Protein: CASSTRASIAKNIQYF. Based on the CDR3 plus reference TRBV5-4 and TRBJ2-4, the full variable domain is ETGVTQSPTHLIKTRGQQVTLRCSSQSGHNTVSWYQQALGQGPQFIFQYYREEENGRGNFPPRFSGLQFPNYSSELNVNALELDDSALYLCASSTRASIAKNIQYFGAGTRLSVL.

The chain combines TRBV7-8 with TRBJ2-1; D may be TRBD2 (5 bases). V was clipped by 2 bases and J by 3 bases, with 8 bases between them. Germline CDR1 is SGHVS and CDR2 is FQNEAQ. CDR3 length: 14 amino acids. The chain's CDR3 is CASSLQDFYNEQFF. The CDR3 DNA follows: TGTGCCAGCAGCTTACAGGACTTCTACAATGAGCAGTTCTTC.

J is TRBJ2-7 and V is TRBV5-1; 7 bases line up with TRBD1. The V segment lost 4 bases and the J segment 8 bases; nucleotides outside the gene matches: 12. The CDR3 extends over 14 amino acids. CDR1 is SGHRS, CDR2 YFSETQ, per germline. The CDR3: CASSGVSGQRQQYV. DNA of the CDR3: TGCGCCAGCAGCGGTGTTTCGGGACAGCGCCAGCAGTACGTC.

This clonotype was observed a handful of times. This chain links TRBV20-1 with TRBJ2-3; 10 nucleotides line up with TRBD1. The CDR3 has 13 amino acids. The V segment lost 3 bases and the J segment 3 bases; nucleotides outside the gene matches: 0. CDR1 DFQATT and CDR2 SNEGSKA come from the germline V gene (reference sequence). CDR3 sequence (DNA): TGCAGTGCTAGGGGACAGGGGACAGATACGCAGTATTTT. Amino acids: CSARGQGTDTQYF.

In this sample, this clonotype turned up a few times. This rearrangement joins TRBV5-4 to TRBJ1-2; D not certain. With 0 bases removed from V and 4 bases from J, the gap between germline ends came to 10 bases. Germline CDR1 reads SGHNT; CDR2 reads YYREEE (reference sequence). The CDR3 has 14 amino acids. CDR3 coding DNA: TGTGCCAGCAGCTTGGGCGAAAGTAGCTATGGCTACACCTTC. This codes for CASSLGESSYGYTF.

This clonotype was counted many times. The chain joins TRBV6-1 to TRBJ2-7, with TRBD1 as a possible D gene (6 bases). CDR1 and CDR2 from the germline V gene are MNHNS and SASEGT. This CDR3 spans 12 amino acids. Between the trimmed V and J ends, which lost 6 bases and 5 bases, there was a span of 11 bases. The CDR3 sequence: CASSRAGDEQYV. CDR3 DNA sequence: TGTGCCAGCAGCCGAGCAGGGGACGAGCAGTACGTC.

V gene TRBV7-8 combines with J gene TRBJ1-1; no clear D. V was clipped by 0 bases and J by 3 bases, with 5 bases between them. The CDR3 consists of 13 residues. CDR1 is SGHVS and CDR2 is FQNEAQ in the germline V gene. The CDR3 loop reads CASSLAGYTEAFF. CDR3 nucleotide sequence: TGTGCCAGCAGCTTAGCAGGGTACACTGAAGCTTTCTTT. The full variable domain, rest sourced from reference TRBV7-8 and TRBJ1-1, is GAGVSQSPRYKVAKRGQDVALRCDPISGHVSLFWYQQALGQGPEFLTYFQNEAQLDKSGLPSDRFFAERPEGSVSTLKIQRTQQEDSAVYLCASSLAGYTEAFFGQGTRLTVV.

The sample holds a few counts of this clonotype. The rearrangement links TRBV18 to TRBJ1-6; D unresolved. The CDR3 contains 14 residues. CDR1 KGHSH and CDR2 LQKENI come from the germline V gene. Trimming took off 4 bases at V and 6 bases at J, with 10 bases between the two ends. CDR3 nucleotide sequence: TGTGCCAGCTCACTCGACATGGGTAATTCACCCCTCCACTTT. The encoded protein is CASSLDMGNSPLHF.

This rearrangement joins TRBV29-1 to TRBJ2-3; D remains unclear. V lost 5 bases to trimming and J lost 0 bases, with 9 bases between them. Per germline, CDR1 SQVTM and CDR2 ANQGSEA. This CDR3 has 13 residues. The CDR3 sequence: CSVLTYSTDTQYF. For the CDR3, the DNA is TGCAGCGTTCTTACCTATAGCACAGATACGCAGTATTTT.